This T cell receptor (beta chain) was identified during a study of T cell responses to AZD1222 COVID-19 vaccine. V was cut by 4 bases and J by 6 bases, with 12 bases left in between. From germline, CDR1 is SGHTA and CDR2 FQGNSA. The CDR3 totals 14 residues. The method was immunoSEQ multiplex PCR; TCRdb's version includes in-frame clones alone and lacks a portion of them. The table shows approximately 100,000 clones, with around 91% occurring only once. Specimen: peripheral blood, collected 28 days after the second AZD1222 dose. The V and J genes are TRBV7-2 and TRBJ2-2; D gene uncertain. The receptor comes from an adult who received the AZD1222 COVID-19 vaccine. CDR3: CASSSSAVAGELFF. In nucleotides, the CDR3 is TGTGCCAGCAGCTCCTCCGCGGTCGCCGGGGAGCTGTTTTTT. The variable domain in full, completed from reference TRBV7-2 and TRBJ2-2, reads GAGVSQSPSNKVTEKGKDVELRCDPISGHTALYWYRQSLGQGLEFLIYFQGNSAPDKSGLPSDRFSAERTGGSVSTLTIQRTQQEDSAVYLCASSSSAVAGELFFGEGSRLTVL.